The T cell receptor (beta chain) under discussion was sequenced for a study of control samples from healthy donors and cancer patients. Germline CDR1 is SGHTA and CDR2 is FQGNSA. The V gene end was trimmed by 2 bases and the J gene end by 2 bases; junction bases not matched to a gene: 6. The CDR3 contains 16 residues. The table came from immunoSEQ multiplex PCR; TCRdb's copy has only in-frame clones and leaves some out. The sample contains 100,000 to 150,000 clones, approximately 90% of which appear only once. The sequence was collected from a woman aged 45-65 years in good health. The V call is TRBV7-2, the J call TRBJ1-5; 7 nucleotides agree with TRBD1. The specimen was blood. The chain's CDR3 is CASSLFQGGGNQPQHF. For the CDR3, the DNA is TGTGCCAGCAGCTTATTCCAGGGGGGTGGCAATCAGCCCCAGCATTTT.